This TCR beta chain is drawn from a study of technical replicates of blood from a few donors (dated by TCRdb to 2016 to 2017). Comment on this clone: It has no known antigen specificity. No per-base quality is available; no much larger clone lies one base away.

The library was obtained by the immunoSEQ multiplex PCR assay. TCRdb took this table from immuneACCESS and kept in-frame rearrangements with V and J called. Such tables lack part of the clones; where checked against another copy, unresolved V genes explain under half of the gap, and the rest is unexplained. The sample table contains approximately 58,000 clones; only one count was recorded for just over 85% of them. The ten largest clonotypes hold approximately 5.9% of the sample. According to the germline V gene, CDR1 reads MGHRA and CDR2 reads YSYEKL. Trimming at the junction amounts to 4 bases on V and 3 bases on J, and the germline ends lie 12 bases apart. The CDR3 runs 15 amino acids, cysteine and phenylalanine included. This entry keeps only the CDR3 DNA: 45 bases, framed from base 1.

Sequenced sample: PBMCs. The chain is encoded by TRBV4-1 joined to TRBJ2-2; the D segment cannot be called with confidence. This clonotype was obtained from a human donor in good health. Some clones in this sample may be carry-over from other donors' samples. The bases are TGCGCCAGCAGCCCCCGATTTCCGGACACCGGGGAGCTGTTTTTT. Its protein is CASSPRFPDTGELFF.